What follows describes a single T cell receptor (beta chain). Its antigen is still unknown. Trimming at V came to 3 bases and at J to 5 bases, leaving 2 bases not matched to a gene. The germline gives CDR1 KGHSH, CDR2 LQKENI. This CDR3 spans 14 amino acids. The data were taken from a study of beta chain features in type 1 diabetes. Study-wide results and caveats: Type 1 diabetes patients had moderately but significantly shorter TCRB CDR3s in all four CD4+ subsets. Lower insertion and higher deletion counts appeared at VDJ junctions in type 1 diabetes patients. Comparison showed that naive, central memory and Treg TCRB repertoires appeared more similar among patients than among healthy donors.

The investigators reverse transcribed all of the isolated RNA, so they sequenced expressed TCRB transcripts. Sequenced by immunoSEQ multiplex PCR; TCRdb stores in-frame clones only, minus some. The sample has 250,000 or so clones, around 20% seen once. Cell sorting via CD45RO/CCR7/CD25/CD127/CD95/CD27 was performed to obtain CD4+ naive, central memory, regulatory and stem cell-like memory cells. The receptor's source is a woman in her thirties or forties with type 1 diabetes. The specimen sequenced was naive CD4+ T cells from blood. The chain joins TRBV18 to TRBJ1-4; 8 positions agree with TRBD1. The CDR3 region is CASSPWTGNEKLFF. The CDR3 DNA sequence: TGTGCCAGCTCACCGTGGACAGGGAATGAAAAACTGTTTTTT.